This T cell receptor beta chain was sequenced during a study of post-analysis software for immune sequencing data (dated by TCRdb to about 2015). Study-level background: Relapsing-remitting, secondary progressive and progressive-relapsing multiple sclerosis were recorded as disease courses, and subtype annotation was lacking for some patients. Patient repertoires were compared against about twelve previously published healthy control repertoires from donors aged about 6 to 25 years. A subset of samples was prepared in parallel using single-end sample barcoding, then pooled and co-amplified after Illumina adapter ligation.

TCR beta repertoires were profiled from peripheral blood of some 13 young patients with multiple sclerosis to demonstrate the VDJtools post-analysis software. Multiple sclerosis patients were children and adolescents aged about 6 to 15 years. On this clonotype: The antigen it binds to is not known. No quality values exist for individual bases; no much larger clone is one base distant.

Libraries were built with PCR. Sequencing was performed on an Illumina HiSeq 2500. To reduce PCR and sequencing biases, unique molecular identifiers were built into the TCR beta cDNA libraries. Every 1 to 10 million input T cells yielded approximately 500,000 cDNA molecules, meaning each molecule approximated one T cell. Patient libraries were prepared and sequenced with the same protocol used for the earlier healthy control dataset. Within a given batch, samples were prepared together, multiplexed and sequenced on the same HiSeq lane. The authors processed their data as follows. MIGEC handled the raw barcoded reads, throwing out single-read molecular identifier groups before consensus assembly and CDR3 extraction. VDJtools was used for post-analysis of the clonotype tables, with diversity normalized by down-sampling every dataset to the smallest sample size. In repertoire overlap clustering, CDR3 amino acid sequences, but not nucleotide sequences, were matched to correct batch-related cross-sample contamination. Starting from the raw public reads, TCRdb applied fastp trimming at Q25, assembled clones with MiXCR and retained in-frame beta chains. All rows with the same CDR3 protein become a single entry with the most common DNA and genes. The V and J calls and clone size are TCRdb's, not the authors'. The table for this sample lists hundreds of thousands of distinct CDR3 sequences; roughly 30% of them were counted only once. The leading ten clones occupy 0.55% to 0.65% of the sample.

Study-wide findings and limitations: Multiple sclerosis patients had significantly lower normalized Chao1 diversity than controls, a result that suggests substantial peripheral T-cell clonal expansion. Significantly higher frequencies in patients than in controls were found for several TRBV segments, including TRBV5-6, TRBV5-1 and TRBV20-1. The control group was slightly older than the multiple sclerosis patient group. Direct clustering with F measure showed strong co-clustering of samples prepared in the same batch, prompting a batch-effect correction.

Spanning cysteine to phenylalanine, the CDR3 consists of 15 amino acids. Just the 45-base CDR3 DNA is kept, in frame starting at base 1. Based on the germline V gene, the CDR1 and CDR2 sequences are LGHNA and YSLEER. V and J lose 0 bases and 1 base, and a span of 10 bases separates them. The sequenced material came from blood. The chain is made from TRBV4-3 and TRBJ2-7, and perhaps TRBD2 as D gene, on 5 matching bases. This clonotype was sampled from a girl aged 5-17 years with multiple sclerosis. Here is the DNA: TGCGCCAGCAGCCAAGATCGACGGGGATCCTACGAGCAGTACTTC. Its product reads: CASSQDRRGSYEQYF.